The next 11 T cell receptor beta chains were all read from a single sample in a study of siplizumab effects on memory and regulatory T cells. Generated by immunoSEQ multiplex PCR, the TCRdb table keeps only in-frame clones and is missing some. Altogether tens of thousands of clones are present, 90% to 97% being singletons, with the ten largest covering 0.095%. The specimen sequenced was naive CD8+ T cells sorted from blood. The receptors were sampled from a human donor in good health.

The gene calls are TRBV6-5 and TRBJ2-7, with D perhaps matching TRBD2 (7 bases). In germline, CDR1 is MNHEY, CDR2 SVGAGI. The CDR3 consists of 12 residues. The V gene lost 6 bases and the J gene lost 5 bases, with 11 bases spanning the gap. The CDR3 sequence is CASRGGPHEQYF. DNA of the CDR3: TGTGCCAGCAGGGGGGGGCCGCACGAGCAGTACTTC.

CDR3 nucleotide sequence: TGCGCCAGCAGCCCTGGCATACTAGCGAACACCGGGGAGCTGTTTTTT. Amino acid sequence: CASSPGILANTGELFF. The chain uses TRBV4-3 and TRBJ2-2, with D possibly being TRBD2 (5 bases). The germline V gene has CDR1 LGHNA and CDR2 YSLEER. V lost 4 bases to trimming and J lost 0 bases, with 12 bases between them. This CDR3 is built from 16 residues.

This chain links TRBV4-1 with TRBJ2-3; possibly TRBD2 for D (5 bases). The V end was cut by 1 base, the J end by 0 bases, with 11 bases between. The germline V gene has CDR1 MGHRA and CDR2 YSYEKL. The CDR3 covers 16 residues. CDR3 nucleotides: TGCGCCAGCAGCCAAGGAGGAGCGGCTAGCACAGATACGCAGTATTTT. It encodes CASSQGGAASTDTQYF.

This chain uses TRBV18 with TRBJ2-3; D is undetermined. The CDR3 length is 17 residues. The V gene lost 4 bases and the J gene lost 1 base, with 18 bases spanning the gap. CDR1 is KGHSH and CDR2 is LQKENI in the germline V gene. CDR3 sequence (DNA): TGTGCCAGCTCACTTAGCCCTCTTGGCGGCGGCACAGATACGCAGTATTTT. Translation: CASSLSPLGGGTDTQYF.

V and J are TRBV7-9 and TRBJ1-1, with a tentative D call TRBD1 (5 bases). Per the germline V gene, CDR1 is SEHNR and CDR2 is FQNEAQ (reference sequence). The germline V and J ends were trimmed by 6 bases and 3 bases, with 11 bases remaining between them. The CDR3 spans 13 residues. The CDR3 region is CASSSDMYTEAFF. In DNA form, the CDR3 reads TGTGCCAGCAGTTCGGACATGTACACTGAAGCTTTCTTT. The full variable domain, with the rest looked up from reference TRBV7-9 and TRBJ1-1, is DTGVSQNPRHKITKRGQNVTFRCDPISEHNRLYWYRQTLGQGPEFLTYFQNEAQLEKSRLLSDRFSAERPKGSFSTLEIQRTEQGDSAMYLCASSSDMYTEAFFGQGTRLTVV.

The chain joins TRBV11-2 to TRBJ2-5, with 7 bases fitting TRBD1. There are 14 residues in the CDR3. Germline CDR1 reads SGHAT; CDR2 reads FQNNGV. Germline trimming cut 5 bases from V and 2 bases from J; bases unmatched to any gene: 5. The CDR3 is CASSPPQGQETQYF. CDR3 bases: TGTGCCAGCAGCCCCCCACAGGGGCAAGAGACCCAGTACTTC.

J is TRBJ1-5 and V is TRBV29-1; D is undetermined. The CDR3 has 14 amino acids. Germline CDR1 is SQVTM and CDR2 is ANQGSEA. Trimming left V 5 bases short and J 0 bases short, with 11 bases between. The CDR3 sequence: CSVLGQDSNQPQHF. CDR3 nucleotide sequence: TGCAGCGTTTTGGGTCAGGATAGCAATCAGCCCCAGCATTTT.

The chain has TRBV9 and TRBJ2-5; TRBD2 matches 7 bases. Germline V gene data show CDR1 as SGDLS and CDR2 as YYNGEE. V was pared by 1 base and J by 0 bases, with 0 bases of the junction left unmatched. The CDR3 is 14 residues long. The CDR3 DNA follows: TGTGCCAGCAGCGTAACTAGCGACCAAGAGACCCAGTACTTC. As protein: CASSVTSDQETQYF.

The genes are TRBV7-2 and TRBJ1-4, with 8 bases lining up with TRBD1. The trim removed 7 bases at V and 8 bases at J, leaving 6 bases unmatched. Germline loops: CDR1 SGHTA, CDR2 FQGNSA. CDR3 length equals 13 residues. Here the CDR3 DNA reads TGTGCCAGCACCCAACAGGGGGGGGAAAAACTGTTTTTT. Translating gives CASTQQGGEKLFF.

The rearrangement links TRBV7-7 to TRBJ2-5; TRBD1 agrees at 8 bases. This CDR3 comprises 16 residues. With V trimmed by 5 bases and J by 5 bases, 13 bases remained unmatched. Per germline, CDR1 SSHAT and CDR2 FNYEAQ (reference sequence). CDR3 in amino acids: CASSMGGQGRWETQYF. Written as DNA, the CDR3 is TGTGCCAGCAGCATGGGAGGACAGGGACGTTGGGAGACCCAGTACTTC.

CDR3 sequence (DNA): TGTGCCAGCAGCGTTCAGGCGACTTACAATGAGCAGTTCTTC. Its translation: CASSVQATYNEQFF. The chain combines TRBV9 with TRBJ2-1; D is ambiguous. The CDR3 runs to 14 residues. Between the trimmed V and J ends, which lost 2 bases and 4 bases, there was a span of 10 bases. Per germline, CDR1 SGDLS and CDR2 YYNGEE.